Described below is a single TCR beta chain sequence and its context. As yet, its antigen is unknown. TCRdb analysed the reads with MiXCR anew, one entry per CDR3 protein. Among about 740,000 distinct CDR3 sequences listed, 35% to 45% were seen once. The CDR3 covers 13 residues. V was trimmed by 2 bases and J by 9 bases, leaving 14 bases between them. Germline V gene data show CDR1 as SGHDT and CDR2 as YYEEEE. This record belongs to a study of T cell repertoires in cytomegalovirus infection. Study-level background: It was the public TCR beta signatures that indicated both CMV infection and matching HLA type. Regarding the study as a whole: Dominant in the ex vivo response were TCR beta clonotypes restricted by HLA-C and specific for CMV.

The sequenced material came from PBMCs. The chain is built from TRBV5-6 and TRBJ1-1; the D gene is possibly TRBD1 (5 bases). The source is a human donor in good health (CMV status not recorded). Some clones in this sample may be carry-over from other donors' samples. CDR3 nucleotide sequence: TGTGCCAGCAGCTTTTCGACAGCCAGGAAAGCTTTCTTT. This codes for CASSFSTARKAFF. The whole variable domain, filled in from reference TRBV5-6 and TRBJ1-1, reads DAGVTQSPTHLIKTRGQQVTLRCSPKSGHDTVSWYQQALGQGPQFIFQYYEEEERQRGNFPDRFSGHQFPNYSSELNVNALLLGDSALYLCASSFSTARKAFFGQGTRLTVV.